The 29 T cell receptor beta chains presented below share a single source sample, sequenced in a study of blood T cell repertoires in COVID-19. Produced via immunoSEQ multiplex PCR; TCRdb's table is partial and in-frame only. The table records some 520,000 clones, 89% of them present only once. The sequencing sample was made of peripheral blood. The receptors were sampled from a man between 18 and 35 years old with COVID-19, enrolled during active disease.

CDR3 sequence reads: CASSSPLDPTSGGGNEQFF. CDR3 in DNA: TGTGCCAGCAGTTCGCCCTTAGACCCGACTAGCGGCGGGGGCAATGAGCAGTTCTTC. V is TRBV27 and J is TRBJ2-1; 9 nucleotides agree with TRBD2. Per the germline V gene, CDR1 is MNHEY and CDR2 is SMNVEV (reference sequence). The CDR3 spans 19 residues. Losses at the gene ends were 4 bases for V and 6 bases for J; bases not matched to a gene: 19.

The gene calls are TRBV4-2 and TRBJ2-2; possibly TRBD1 for D (6 bases). V lost 4 bases and J 2 bases, leaving 14 bases between the germline ends. This CDR3 comprises 16 residues. CDR1 and CDR2 from the germline V gene are LGHNA and YNFKEQ. CDR3 DNA: TGTGCCAGCAGCCCGAGGACACAGGGTAACACCGGGGAGCTGTTTTTT. Its protein product is CASSPRTQGNTGELFF.

The chain carries TRBV11-2 and TRBJ2-1; 8 bases match TRBD1. CDR1 and CDR2 from the germline V gene are SGHAT and FQNNGV. This CDR3 has 16 residues. V gave up 3 bases and J gave up 4 bases; unmatched junction bases: 8. The CDR3 is CASSFSGTGPYNEQFF. CDR3 in DNA: TGTGCCAGCAGCTTCTCCGGGACAGGACCATACAATGAGCAGTTCTTC.

Only one count was recorded for this clone. The V gene is TRBV6-5, the J gene TRBJ1-2, with 8 positions matching TRBD1. The V segment lost 10 bases and the J segment 3 bases; nucleotides outside the gene matches: 10. CDR3 size: 14 residues. Germline CDR1 is MNHEY and CDR2 is SVGAGI. CDR3 DNA: TGTGCCACCACTAAAACAGGGGGAGACTATGGCTACACCTTC. It yields the protein CATTKTGGDYGYTF.

The chain couples TRBV5-1 to TRBJ1-3; the D gene is possibly TRBD1 (5 bases). In germline, CDR1 is SGHRS, CDR2 YFSETQ. The CDR3 runs 16 residues. Trimming stripped 4 bases from V and 0 bases from J, with 14 bases between. In nucleotides, the CDR3 is TGCGCCAGCAGCCCCCAAGGACATAACTCTGGAAACACCATATATTTT. It is translated as CASSPQGHNSGNTIYF.

The chain carries TRBV2 and TRBJ2-7, with D possibly TRBD1 on 7 matching bases. Trimming stripped 4 bases from V and 7 bases from J, with 20 bases between. The CDR3 has 15 residues. In germline, CDR1 is SNHLY, CDR2 FYNNEI. CDR3 amino acids: CASSGAGQWRDEQYF. CDR3 DNA sequence: TGTGCCAGCAGTGGGGCGGGACAGTGGAGGGATGAGCAGTACTTC.

As for this clone: The conserved phenylalanine or tryptophan normally closing the CDR3 is absent here, so this likely arose from a read error. The DNA is left out, because the CDR3 cannot be placed on it with certainty; the CDR3 is given as TCRdb lists it. The chain combines TRBV21-1 with TRBJ2-3; the table gives TRBD2 as D, unverified against the DNA. TRBV21-1 is listed as a pseudogene. The CDR3 spans 9 residues, counting both ends. CDR3 in amino acids: CASGERDSS.

CDR3 protein: CASSEDNSPLHF. In DNA, the CDR3 is TGCGCCAGCAGCGAGGATAATTCACCCCTCCACTTT. The genes are TRBV5-1 and TRBJ1-6; D gene ambiguous. CDR3 length: 12 residues. Germline CDR1 and CDR2: SGHRS and YFSETQ. V dropped 4 bases and J dropped 5 bases, with 4 bases sitting between them.

CDR3 coding DNA: TGTGCCGCGGAAAGGGGGGGCACGTACAATGAGCAGTTCTTC. This sequence encodes CAAERGGTYNEQFF. The chain links TRBV7-9 to TRBJ2-1, with D tentatively TRBD2 (7 bases). The length of the CDR3 is 14 residues. V gave up 11 bases and J gave up 4 bases, with 18 bases separating them. Germline V CDR1 and CDR2: SEHNR, FQNEAQ (reference sequence).

The chain has TRBV7-9 and TRBJ1-4; a weak D match, TRBD1 (5 bases). The CDR3 length is 15 residues. CDR1 SEHNR and CDR2 FQNEAQ come from the germline V gene (reference sequence). V was cut by 0 bases and J by 1 base, with 6 bases left in between. CDR3 DNA sequence: TGTGCCAGCAGCTTAGCGCAGGGAACTAATGAAAAACTGTTTTTT. Its translation: CASSLAQGTNEKLFF. The whole variable domain, remainder taken from reference TRBV7-9 and TRBJ1-4, is DTGVSQNPRHKITKRGQNVTFRCDPISEHNRLYWYRQTLGQGPEFLTYFQNEAQLEKSRLLSDRFSAERPKGSFSTLEIQRTEQGDSAMYLCASSLAQGTNEKLFFGSGTQLSVL.

This sequence joins TRBV28 and TRBJ1-2; no clear D gene. The CDR3 extends over 11 amino acids. Germline CDR1 MDHEN, CDR2 SYDVKM. Deletions cut 7 bases from V and 0 bases from J, with 3 bases between. CDR3 bases: TGTGCCAGCACTTCTAACTATGGCTACACCTTC. It is translated as CASTSNYGYTF.

The chain couples TRBV13 to TRBJ2-6; D is ambiguous. The CDR3 length is 17 residues. Germline assignment: CDR1 PRHDT and CDR2 FYEKMQ (reference sequence). V was clipped by 2 bases and J by 0 bases, with 11 bases between them. The CDR3 nucleotides are TGTGCCAGCAGCTTAAGTCTTAGGAGCTCTGGGGCCAACGTCCTGACTTTC. It encodes CASSLSLRSSGANVLTF.

This chain uses TRBV18 with TRBJ2-6, with D hard to call. The germline V gene encodes CDR1 KGHSH and CDR2 LQKENI. CDR3 size: 16 residues. V was shortened by 0 bases and J by 1 base, with 7 bases between the two germline ends. CDR3 sequence (DNA): TGTGCCAGCTCACCACCGAATCGGTCTGGGGCCAACGTCCTGACTTTC. Protein sequence: CASSPPNRSGANVLTF.

This clone was detected only once. The J gene is TRBJ2-1, the V gene TRBV9, with 11 nucleotides matching TRBD2. The germline CDR1 and CDR2 sequences are SGDLS and YYNGEE. J was trimmed by 0 bases and V by 4 bases; bases with no gene match: 6. The CDR3 is made up of 17 amino acids. The CDR3 sequence is CASSPGTSGPSYNEQFF. The CDR3 region has the DNA TGTGCCAGCAGCCCAGGGACTAGCGGCCCCTCCTACAATGAGCAGTTCTTC.

This chain connects TRBV27 to TRBJ2-2; the match to TRBD2 covers 12 bases. CDR3 size: 14 residues. Unmatched junction bases numbered 0, after V lost 5 bases and J lost 5 bases. Germline lookup yields CDR1 MNHEY and CDR2 SMNVEV (reference sequence). The CDR3 DNA is TGTGCCAGCAGTGGACTAGCGGGAACCGGGGAGCTGTTTTTT. Protein sequence: CASSGLAGTGELFF.

The rearrangement uses TRBV2 and TRBJ2-1; 10 bases fit TRBD2. The V and J ends lost 6 bases and 9 bases, in that order; junction bases with no gene match: 11. The CDR3 runs 15 residues. CDR1 and CDR2 (germline): SNHLY, FYNNEI. In DNA, the CDR3 is TGTGCCAGCAGGGGGGATCCGGGGACTAGCGTTGAGCAGTTCTTC. It specifies CASRGDPGTSVEQFF.

CDR3 sequence: CASSPPKQSNTGELFF. Written as DNA, the CDR3 is TGTGCCAGCTCACCACCAAAACAGTCGAACACCGGGGAGCTGTTTTTT. This chain connects TRBV18 to TRBJ2-2; D not resolved. Germline lookup yields CDR1 KGHSH and CDR2 LQKENI. The V gene lost 0 bases and the J gene lost 0 bases, with 8 bases spanning the gap. CDR3 length: 16 residues.

The chain has TRBV29-1 and TRBJ2-3, with D perhaps matching TRBD2 (6 bases). CDR3 length equals 16 residues. Trimming pared 4 bases from V and 2 bases from J, leaving 19 bases between. CDR1 is SQVTM, CDR2 ANQGSEA, per germline. The CDR3 region is CSVGPPTRGPTDTQYF. CDR3 sequence (DNA): TGCAGCGTTGGCCCCCCGACTAGGGGTCCCACAGATACGCAGTATTTT.

The chain is built from TRBV6-5 and TRBJ1-2; TRBD1 matches 9 bases. V lost 7 bases, J lost 4 bases, and 4 bases stayed unmatched. The CDR3 is made up of 13 amino acids. Germline V lookup: CDR1 MNHEY, CDR2 SVGAGI. The CDR3 coding sequence is TGTGCCAGCAAGATGGGACAGGGCTATGGCTACACCTTC. It yields the protein CASKMGQGYGYTF.

The chain has TRBV3-1 (or the pseudogene TRBV3-2) and TRBJ2-5; TRBD1 aligns across 7 bases. CDR1 LGHDT and CDR2 YNNKEL come from the germline V gene (reference sequence). CDR3 length: 14 amino acids. Trimming at V came to 5 bases and at J to 4 bases, leaving 7 bases not matched to a gene. The chain's CDR3 is CASSERQGLETQYF. In DNA form, the CDR3 reads TGTGCCAGCAGCGAGAGACAGGGCTTAGAGACCCAGTACTTC.

The chain links TRBV6-5 to TRBJ2-3; TRBD2 matches 8 bases. Losses at the gene ends were 6 bases for V and 0 bases for J; bases not matched to a gene: 5. This CDR3 is built from 15 residues. The V gene's germline CDR1 is MNHEY and CDR2 SVGAGI. DNA of the CDR3: TGTGCCAGCAGCGGGACTAGGGCTAGCACAGATACGCAGTATTTT. This sequence encodes CASSGTRASTDTQYF.

The V and J genes are TRBV9 and TRBJ2-1, with 12 bases aligning to TRBD1. This CDR3 has 16 residues. V trimming: 3 bases; J trimming: 9 bases; junction bases outside the gene matches: 10. Per the germline V gene, CDR1 is SGDLS and CDR2 is YYNGEE. The CDR3 coding sequence is TGTGCCAGCAGCGCCAACCGGGACAGGGGGCGCATTGAGCAGTTCTTC. This encodes CASSANRDRGRIEQFF.

The CDR3 is CASSPRTGDTQYF. Here the CDR3 DNA reads TGTGCCAGTAGTCCGAGGACTGGGGATACGCAGTATTTT. The chain is built from TRBV19 and TRBJ2-3; tentatively, D is TRBD2 (5 bases). The length of the CDR3 is 13 residues. Germline V lookup: CDR1 LNHDA, CDR2 SQIVND (reference sequence). Trimming took off 5 bases at V and 6 bases at J, with 12 bases between the two ends.

CDR3 region: CASSLDRLVEQYF. DNA for the CDR3: TGTGCCAGCAGCTTAGACAGACTAGTCGAGCAGTACTTC. V usage is TRBV7-8 and J usage is TRBJ2-7; TRBD2 might be the D (6 bases). V lost 1 base and J 6 bases, leaving 10 bases between the germline ends. The CDR3 has 13 residues. Germline-derived CDR1 and CDR2 are SGHVS and FQNEAQ.

This chain uses TRBV11-2 with TRBJ2-1; D may be TRBD1 (6 bases). V was cut by 6 bases and J by 6 bases, with 21 bases left in between. The germline V gene encodes CDR1 SGHAT and CDR2 FQNNGV. The CDR3 is made up of 16 amino acids. CDR3 coding DNA: TGTGCCAGCAGTACAGGTTGGCCAGGGGTTGGCAATGAGCAGTTCTTC. Translating gives CASSTGWPGVGNEQFF.

This chain links TRBV29-1 with TRBJ2-3, with a tentative D call TRBD1 (5 bases). CDR3 size: 13 residues. The V end lost 6 bases, the J end lost 3 bases, and 13 bases lay between the germline ends. Germline V gives CDR1 SQVTM, CDR2 ANQGSEA. As DNA, the CDR3 is TGCAGCGTAATGGGCAGGGTAACAGATACGCAGTATTTT. As protein: CSVMGRVTDTQYF.

The chain links TRBV6-1 to TRBJ2-1, with 7 bases lining up with TRBD2. Germline V gene data show CDR1 as MNHNS and CDR2 as SASEGT. After removal of 2 bases from V and 2 bases from J, the junction contained 6 bases not matched to a gene. This CDR3 has 16 amino acids. This CDR3 is CASSEFAGVPYNEQFF. The CDR3 DNA is TGTGCCAGCAGTGAATTTGCGGGAGTGCCCTACAATGAGCAGTTCTTC.

The V gene is TRBV5-5, the J gene TRBJ1-3, with D maybe TRBD1 (5 bases). The germline gives CDR1 SGHKS, CDR2 YYEKEE (reference sequence). This CDR3 is built from 15 residues. Trimming pared 5 bases from V and 0 bases from J, leaving 12 bases between. For the CDR3, the DNA is TGTGCCAGCAGTATCGGACAAATCTCTGGAAACACCATATATTTT. Protein product: CASSIGQISGNTIYF.

The J gene is TRBJ1-1, the V gene TRBV27, with D maybe TRBD1 (5 bases). V lost 4 bases to trimming and J lost 0 bases, with 15 bases between them. The CDR3 spans 16 residues. Per the germline V gene, CDR1 is MNHEY and CDR2 is SMNVEV (reference sequence). The CDR3 DNA is TGTGCCAGCAGTTGGGTCGGGGGAAGCATGAACACTGAAGCTTTCTTT. This gives the protein CASSWVGGSMNTEAFF.